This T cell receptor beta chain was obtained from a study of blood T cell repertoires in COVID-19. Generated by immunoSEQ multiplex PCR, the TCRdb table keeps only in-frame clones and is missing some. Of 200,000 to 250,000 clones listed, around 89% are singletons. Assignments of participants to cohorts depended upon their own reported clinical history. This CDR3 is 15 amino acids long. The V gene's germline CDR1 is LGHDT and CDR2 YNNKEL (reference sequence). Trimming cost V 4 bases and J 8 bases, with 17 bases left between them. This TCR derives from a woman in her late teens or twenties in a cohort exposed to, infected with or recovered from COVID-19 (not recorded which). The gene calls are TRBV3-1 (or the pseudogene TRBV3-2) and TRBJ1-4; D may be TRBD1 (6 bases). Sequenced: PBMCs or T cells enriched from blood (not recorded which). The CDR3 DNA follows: TGTGCCAGCAGCCTTGCATGGGGGGGGCCGGAAAAACTGTTTTTT. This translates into CASSLAWGGPEKLFF.